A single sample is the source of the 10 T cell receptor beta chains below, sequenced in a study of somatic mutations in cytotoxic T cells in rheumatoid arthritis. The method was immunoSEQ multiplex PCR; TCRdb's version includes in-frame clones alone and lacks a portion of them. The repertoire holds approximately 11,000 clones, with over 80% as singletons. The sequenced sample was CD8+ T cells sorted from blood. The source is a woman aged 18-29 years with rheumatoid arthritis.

In DNA, the CDR3 is TGTGCCAGCAGGCCTACGGGCGAGCAGTACTTC. It codes for CASRPTGEQYF. The chain carries TRBV2 and TRBJ2-7, with D unresolved. The germline gives CDR1 SNHLY, CDR2 FYNNEI. V was trimmed by 6 bases and J by 6 bases, leaving 9 bases between them. This CDR3 has 11 residues.

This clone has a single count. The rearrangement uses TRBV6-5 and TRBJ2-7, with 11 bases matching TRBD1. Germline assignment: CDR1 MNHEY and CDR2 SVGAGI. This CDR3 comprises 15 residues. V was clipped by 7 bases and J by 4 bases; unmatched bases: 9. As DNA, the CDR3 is TGTGCCAGCACCGTGTTCCGGGACAGGGGGTACGAGCAGTACTTC. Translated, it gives CASTVFRDRGYEQYF.

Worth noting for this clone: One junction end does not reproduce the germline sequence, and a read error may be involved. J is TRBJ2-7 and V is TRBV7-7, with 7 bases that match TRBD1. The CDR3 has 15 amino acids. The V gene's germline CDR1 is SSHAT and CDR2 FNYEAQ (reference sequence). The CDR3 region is CASSFRQGINYEQYF. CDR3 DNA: TGTGCTAGCAGCTTCCGACAGGGAATCAACTACGAGCAGTACTTC.

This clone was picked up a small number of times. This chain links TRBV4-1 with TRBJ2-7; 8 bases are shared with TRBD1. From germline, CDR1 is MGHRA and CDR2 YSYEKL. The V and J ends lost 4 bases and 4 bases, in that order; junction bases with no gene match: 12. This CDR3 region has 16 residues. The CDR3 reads CASSPQGQGRIYEQYF. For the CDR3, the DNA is TGCGCCAGCAGCCCCCAAGGACAGGGTAGAATTTACGAGCAGTACTTC.

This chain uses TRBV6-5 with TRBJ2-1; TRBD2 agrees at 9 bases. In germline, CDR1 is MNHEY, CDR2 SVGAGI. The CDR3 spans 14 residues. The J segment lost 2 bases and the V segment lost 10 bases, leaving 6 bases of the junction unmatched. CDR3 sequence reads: CATRLAETYNEQFF. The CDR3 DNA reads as TGTGCCACCAGACTAGCGGAGACCTACAATGAGCAGTTCTTC.

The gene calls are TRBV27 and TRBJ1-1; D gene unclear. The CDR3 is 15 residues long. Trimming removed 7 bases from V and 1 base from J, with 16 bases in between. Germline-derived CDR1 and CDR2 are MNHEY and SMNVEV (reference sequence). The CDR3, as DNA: TGTGCCAGCACCCTAAACGGGGAGGGGAACACTGAAGCTTTCTTT. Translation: CASTLNGEGNTEAFF.

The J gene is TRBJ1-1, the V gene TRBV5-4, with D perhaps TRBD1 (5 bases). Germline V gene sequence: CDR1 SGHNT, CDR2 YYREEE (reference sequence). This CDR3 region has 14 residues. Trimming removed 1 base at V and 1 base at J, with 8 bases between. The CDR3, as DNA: TGTGCCAGCAGCTTGTGGGGCGAGAACACTGAAGCTTTCTTT. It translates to CASSLWGENTEAFF.

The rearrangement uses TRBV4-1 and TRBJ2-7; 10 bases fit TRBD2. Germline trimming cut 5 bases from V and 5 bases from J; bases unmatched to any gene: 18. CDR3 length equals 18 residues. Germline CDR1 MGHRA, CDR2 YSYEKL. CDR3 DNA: TGCGCCAGCAGCGATAGGACGGGCTCTAGCGGGAGTCGCCACGAGCAGTACTTC. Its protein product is CASSDRTGSSGSRHEQYF.

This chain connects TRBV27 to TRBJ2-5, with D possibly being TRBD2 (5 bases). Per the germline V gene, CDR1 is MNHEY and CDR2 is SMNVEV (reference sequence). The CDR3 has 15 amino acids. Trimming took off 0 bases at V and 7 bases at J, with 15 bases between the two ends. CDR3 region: CASSLSAKPGRTQYF. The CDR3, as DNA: TGTGCCAGCAGTTTATCGGCCAAGCCGGGGAGGACCCAGTACTTC.

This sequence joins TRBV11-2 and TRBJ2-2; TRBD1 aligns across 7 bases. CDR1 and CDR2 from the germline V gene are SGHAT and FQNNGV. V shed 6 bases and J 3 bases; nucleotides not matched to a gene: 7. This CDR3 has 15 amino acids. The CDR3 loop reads CASSPSTGDTGELFF. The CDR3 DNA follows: TGTGCCAGCAGTCCGTCTACAGGGGACACCGGGGAGCTGTTTTTT.